The entry that follows covers one T cell receptor (beta chain) sequence. The data stem from a study of blood T cell repertoires in COVID-19. Overall study context: Whether acute or convalescent, the COVID-19 samples came from the United States, Italy and Spain.

Original methodology: Reference gene primer amplification gave estimated nucleated cell counts. Using immunoSEQ multiplex PCR, the repertoire was profiled, and TCRdb retains in-frame clones only, with some absent. V, J and clone size were drawn from that table, and D and trimming were deduced from the DNA. The sample lists about 280,000 clones, around 87% occurring once. Ages ranged from roughly 18 to 95 years, with residence in some 25 US areas. Cohorts were determined from participant-reported clinical history. With 4 bases clipped from V and 9 bases from J, the junction kept 8 bases outside the gene matches. From germline, CDR1 is GTSNPN and CDR2 SVGIG (reference sequence). The CDR3 is 14 residues long.

J is TRBJ1-6 and V is TRBV30; 8 bases agree with TRBD1. The specimen sequenced was PBMCs or T cells enriched from blood (not recorded which). This sequence originates from a woman younger than 30 with acute COVID-19. The CDR3 reads CAWIGAGGVSPLHF. The CDR3 DNA sequence: TGTGCCTGGATCGGGGCAGGGGGCGTTTCACCCCTCCACTTT.